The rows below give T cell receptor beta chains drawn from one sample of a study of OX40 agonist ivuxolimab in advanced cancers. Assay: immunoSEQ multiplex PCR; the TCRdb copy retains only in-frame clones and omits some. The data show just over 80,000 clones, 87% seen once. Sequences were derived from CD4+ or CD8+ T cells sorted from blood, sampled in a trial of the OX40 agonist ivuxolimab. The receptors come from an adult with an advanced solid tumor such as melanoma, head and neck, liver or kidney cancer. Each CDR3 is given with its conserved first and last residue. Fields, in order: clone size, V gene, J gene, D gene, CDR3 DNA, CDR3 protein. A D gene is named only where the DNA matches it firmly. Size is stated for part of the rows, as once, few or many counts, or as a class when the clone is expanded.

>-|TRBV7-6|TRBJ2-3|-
TGTGCCAGCAGCTTAGGTGCAGAGGTAGATACGCAGTATTTT
CASSLGAEVDTQYF
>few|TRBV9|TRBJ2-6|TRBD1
TGTGCCAGCAGCACCCCCGGGACAGGTTACTCTGGGGCCAACGTCCTGACTTTC
CASSTPGTGYSGANVLTF
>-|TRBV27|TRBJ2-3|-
TGTGCCAGCAGTCGGTACTCCGTCACAGATACGCAGTATTTT
CASSRYSVTDTQYF
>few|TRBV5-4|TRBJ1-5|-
TGTGCCAGCAGCCCGGGGGGCAATCAGCCCCAGCATTTT
CASSPGGNQPQHF
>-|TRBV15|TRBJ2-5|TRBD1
TGTGCCAGCTCAAGGACAGGAAGGGAGACCCAGTACTTC
CASSRTGRETQYF
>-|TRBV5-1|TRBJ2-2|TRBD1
TGCGCCAGCAGCTTGGACAGGGGGCCTGGGGAGCTGTTTTTT
CASSLDRGPGELFF
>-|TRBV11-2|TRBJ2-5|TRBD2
TGTGCCAGCAGCTCTATAGCGGGAGATAGGGAGACCCAGTACTTC
CASSSIAGDRETQYF
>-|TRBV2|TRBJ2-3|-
TGTGCCAGCCGAAACCCCGCCAAGGGCACAGATACGCAGTATTTT
CASRNPAKGTDTQYF
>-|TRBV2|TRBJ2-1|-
TGTGCCAGCAGTGAACGGCCCTGGGAGCAGTTCTTC
CASSERPWEQFF
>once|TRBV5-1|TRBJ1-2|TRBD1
TGCGCCAGCAGTTATTATGTGCGGACAGGGCCCTATGGCTACACCTTC
CASSYYVRTGPYGYTF
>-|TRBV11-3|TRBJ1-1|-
TGTGCCAGCAGCTTAGCGCCGAACACTGAAGCTTTCTTT
CASSLAPNTEAFF
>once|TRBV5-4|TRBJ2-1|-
TGTGCCAGCAGCTTGTTAACGGATGAGCAGTTCTTC
CASSLLTDEQFF
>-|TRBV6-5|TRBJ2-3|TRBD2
TGTGCCAGCAGTTACTTAGCGGGGGTAACAGATACGCAGTATTTT
CASSYLAGVTDTQYF
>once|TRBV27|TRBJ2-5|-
TGTGCCAGCAGAGGGGGGAACCAAGAGACCCAGTACTTC
CASRGGNQETQYF
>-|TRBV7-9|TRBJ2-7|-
TGTGCCAGCAGCTTAGGCCCTGGCGAGCAGTACTTC
CASSLGPGEQYF
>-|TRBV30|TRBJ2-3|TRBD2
TGTGCCTGGAGCCAGGGACTAGCGGGAGTTGCAGATACGCAGTATTTT
CAWSQGLAGVADTQYF
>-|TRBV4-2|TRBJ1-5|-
TGTGCCAGCAGCCAAGTAACTGTCCTAAAAAATCAGCCCCAGCATTTT
CASSQVTVLKNQPQHF
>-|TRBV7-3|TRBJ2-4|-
TGTGCCAGCAGCTTATTTCGGTCGAACATTCAGTACTTC
CASSLFRSNIQYF
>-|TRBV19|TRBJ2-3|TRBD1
TGTGCCATAGCGGACAGGGCGGGTGCAGATACGCAGTATTTT
CAIADRAGADTQYF
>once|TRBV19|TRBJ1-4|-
TGTGCCAGTAGCGTAGGAGGAAAACTGTTTTTT
CASSVGGKLFF
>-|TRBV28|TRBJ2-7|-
TGTGCCAGCAGTCCCAGGGTCGAGCAGTACTTC
CASSPRVEQYF
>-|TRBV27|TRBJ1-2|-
TGTGCCAGCAGTTCCGCCGGGACACTAACCCCCAACTATGGCTACACCTTC
CASSSAGTLTPNYGYTF
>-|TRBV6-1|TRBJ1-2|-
TGTGCCAGCAGGGTAGCTGGTGCCACGCATGGCTACACCTTC
CASRVAGATHGYTF
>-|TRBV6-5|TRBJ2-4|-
TGTGCCAGCAGTTCCGGGTTTGAAGCCAAAAACATTCAGTACTTC
CASSSGFEAKNIQYF
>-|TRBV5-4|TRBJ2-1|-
TGTGCCAGCAGCCCCCGGACTGGTGAGCAGTTCTTC
CASSPRTGEQFF
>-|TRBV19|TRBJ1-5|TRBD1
TGTGCCAGTAGTCTGGGACAGAACAATCAGCCCCAGCATTTT
CASSLGQNNQPQHF
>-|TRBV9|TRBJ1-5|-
TGTGCCAGCAGCGTAGGGGTGAGCAATCAGCCCCAGCATTTT
CASSVGVSNQPQHF
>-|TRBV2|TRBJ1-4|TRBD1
TGTGCCAGCAGTGTCTTTGAAACAGGGGGCCGGGGAAAACTGTTTTTT
CASSVFETGGRGKLFF
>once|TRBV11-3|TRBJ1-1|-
TGTGCCAGCAGCGTGACAGGGAACACTGAAGCTTTCTTT
CASSVTGNTEAFF
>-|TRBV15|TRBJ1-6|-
TGTGCCACCAGCAGAGAGGGGGCCGGTAATTCACCCCTCCACTTT
CATSREGAGNSPLHF
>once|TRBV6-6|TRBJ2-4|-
TGTGCCAGCAGGCCCGGGGTCAGGAGGGAAAACATTCAGTACTTC
CASRPGVRRENIQYF
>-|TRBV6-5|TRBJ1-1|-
TGTGCCAGCAGTTACGGGACTTCTTCGATGAACACTGAAGCTTTCTTT
CASSYGTSSMNTEAFF
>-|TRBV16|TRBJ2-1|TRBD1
TGTGCCAGCAGCCAACTGGGACAGGGGGCATCTGAGCAGTTCTTC
CASSQLGQGASEQFF
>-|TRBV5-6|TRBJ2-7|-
TGTGCCAGCAGCTACAGGCCTTACTCCTACGAGCAGTACTTC
CASSYRPYSYEQYF
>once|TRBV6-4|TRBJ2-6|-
TGTGCCAGCAGTGTCCAGGCAACCTCTGGGGCCAACGTCCTGACTTTC
CASSVQATSGANVLTF
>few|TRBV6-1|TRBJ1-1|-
TGTGCCAGCAGGTACGGGGGGAACACTGAAGCTTTCTTT
CASRYGGNTEAFF
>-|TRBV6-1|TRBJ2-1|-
TGTGCCTGCCTCAAGGGGGGAGATGAGCAGTTCTTC
CACLKGGDEQFF
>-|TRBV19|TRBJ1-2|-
TGTGCCAGTAGTAAGGCCTCCTATGGCTACACCTTC
CASSKASYGYTF
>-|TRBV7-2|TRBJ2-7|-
TGTGCCAGCAGCTTAGTCGGAGCCTACGAGCAGTACTTC
CASSLVGAYEQYF
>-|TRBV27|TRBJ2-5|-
TGTGCCAGCAGTTTACTGGCGACGAAAGAGACCCAGTACTTC
CASSLLATKETQYF
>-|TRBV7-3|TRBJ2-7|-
TGTGCCAGCAGCTTAGGGGGAGCGGGCTACGAGCAGTACTTC
CASSLGGAGYEQYF
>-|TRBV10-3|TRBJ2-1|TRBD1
TGTGCCATCAATCGACAGGGGGATCGGAATGAGCAGTTCTTC
CAINRQGDRNEQFF
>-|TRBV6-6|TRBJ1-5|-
TGTGCCAGCAGTTACTCAGGGGCCAGCAATCAGCCCCAGCATTTT
CASSYSGASNQPQHF
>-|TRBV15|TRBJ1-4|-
TGTGCCACGGGCTTAGGGCTCACCGATGAAAAACTGTTTTTT
CATGLGLTDEKLFF
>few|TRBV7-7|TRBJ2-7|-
TGTGCCAGCAGCCCCGACAGGACGGGCGAGCAGTACTTC
CASSPDRTGEQYF
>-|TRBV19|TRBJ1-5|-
TGTGCCAGTACAAACTGGCCCAATCAGCCCCAGCATTTT
CASTNWPNQPQHF